This TCR beta chain was found in a study of blood T cell repertoires in COVID-19. The protocol was immunoSEQ multiplex PCR, while the TCRdb copy is restricted to in-frame clones and leaves out a portion. There are around 250,000 clones in the sample; about nine tenths occur only once, and 0.95% to 1.5% lies in the top ten. Membership in each cohort depended on participant-reported clinical history. Trimming took 6 bases from V and 4 from J; bases not matched to a gene: 4. Per the germline V gene, CDR1 is MRHNA and CDR2 is SNTAGT. This CDR3 spans 14 amino acids. This chain uses TRBV6-4 with TRBJ1-2, with 11 bases identical to TRBD1. This TCR was recovered from a human donor in a cohort exposed to, infected with or recovered from COVID-19 (not recorded which). The donor label of this sample is uncertain. The sequenced sample was PBMCs or T cells enriched from blood (not recorded which). CDR3 sequence (DNA): TGTGCCAGCAGAGCGGGACAGGGGGGCTATGGCTACACCTTC. It is translated as CASRAGQGGYGYTF.